This T cell receptor beta chain was retrieved from a study of shared clonotypes between healthy human individuals. Study-level information: Each donor had three CD4 naive, three CD4 memory, two CD8 naive and one CD8 memory plate. Findings and caveats of the study: Rarefaction exposed incomplete sorted-subset sequencing despite large depth. The study found lower generation probabilities in non-shared clonotypes than in those shared by all four donors.

CDR3 length: 16 amino acids. The V end lost 0 bases, the J end lost 2 bases, and 11 bases lay between the germline ends. The germline gives CDR1 LGHNA, CDR2 YNFKEQ. Naive CD8 cells, CD45RO-negative and positively selected for CCR7, excluded terminally differentiated effector memory CD45RA+ cells. Donors were healthy HIV-negative adults without recent acute infections or vaccinations. On this clone: Its antigen remains unidentified.

TCRdb keeps only in-frame clones here, not all; method: immunoSEQ multiplex PCR. The sample holds about 580,000 clones, roughly 98% seen once. The chain uses TRBV4-2 and TRBJ1-5; D is uncertain. The source of this sequence is a young man in good health. What was sequenced was naive CD8+ T cells sorted from blood. CDR3 residues: CASSQEDSLGNQPQHF. The CDR3 DNA reads as TGTGCCAGCAGCCAAGAGGACTCTCTAGGCAATCAGCCCCAGCATTTT.